The clone carrying this T cell receptor (beta chain) has a count of ten or more. Its antigen is unknown. V lost 6 bases to trimming and J lost 4 bases, with 9 bases between them. The CDR3 loop spans 12 amino acids. This sample was taken from a study of Graves' ophthalmopathy and Graves' hyperthyroidism. Turning to the study itself: Peripheral blood was gathered at the point of initial diagnosis, before any treatment started.

General study findings and limits: Separation of ophthalmopathy from stable hyperthyroidism was achieved by a 13-signature model, at approximately 88% sensitivity and under 82% specificity.

Amplification of TCR beta CDR3 regions used RNA transcripts. Amplification began with first-round RT-PCR using HTBI primers, then second-round multiplex PCR was performed. TCRdb independently ran MiXCR on the multiplex PCR reads; one entry per CDR3 protein. The sample records under 400,000 distinct CDR3 sequences, roughly 15% being singletons. The authors used Ficoll-Paque density gradient centrifugation to separate PBMCs. The input was around 10 ml of fresh peripheral blood. The receptor comes from an adult man with Graves' ophthalmopathy. The rearrangement uses TRBV12-3 or TRBV12-4 and TRBJ1-2; maybe TRBD1 (5 bases). Source material: peripheral blood. The CDR3 DNA follows: TGTGCCAGCAGCCTAGGGGTCTATGGCTACACCTTC. It specifies CASSLGVYGYTF.